The text below deals with one T cell receptor beta chain. The protocol was immunoSEQ multiplex PCR, while the TCRdb copy is restricted to in-frame clones and leaves out a portion. There are over 50,000 clones in the sample; approximately 91% occur only once, and around 7.3% lies in the top ten. This entry comes from a study of blood T cell repertoires in COVID-19. The CDR3 consists of 13 residues. The germline V gene encodes CDR1 MNHEY and CDR2 SVGEGT. V was clipped by 5 bases and J by 3 bases, with 11 bases between them. The source material was peripheral blood. The receptor's source is a woman between 55 and 75 years old with active or convalescent COVID-19. The V call is TRBV6-2 or TRBV6-3, the J call TRBJ2-7; no definite D call. CDR3 residues: CASSPHLFYEQYF. The CDR3 region has the DNA TGTGCCAGCAGTCCACACCTCTTCTACGAGCAGTACTTC.